This T cell receptor beta chain came from a study of T cell repertoires in cytomegalovirus infection. Study in general: Matching HLA type, along with CMV infection, was indicated by public TCR beta signatures.

Study results and limitations: Predominance within the ex vivo response was attributable to HLA-C-restricted CMV-specific TCR beta clonotypes.

This clonotype was detected ten times or more. The antigen remains undetermined. CDR3 length: 15 residues. Germline CDR1 SGHVS, CDR2 FNYEAQ. J gave up 4 bases and V 1 base, and 4 bases lay outside the gene matches. TCRdb re-called the reads with MiXCR, one entry per CDR3 protein. The data show approximately 630,000 distinct CDR3 sequences, 24% seen once. This receptor was obtained from a human donor in good health (CMV status not recorded). Some clones in this sample may be carry-over from other donors' samples. The sequenced sample consisted of CD8+ T cells from PBMCs. V is TRBV7-6 and J is TRBJ1-5; 7 bases are a match to TRBD1. CDR3: CASSLGQGENQPQHF. The CDR3 DNA sequence: TGTGCCAGCAGCTTAGGGCAGGGGGAGAATCAGCCCCAGCATTTT.